The TCR beta chain described here comes from a study of technical replicates of blood from a few donors. Germline V gene sequence: CDR1 SNHLY, CDR2 FYNNEI. V lost 4 bases and J lost 3; bases outside the gene matches: 3. CDR3 length equals 14 residues. Assay: immunoSEQ multiplex PCR; the TCRdb copy retains only in-frame clones and omits some. The repertoire includes 70,000 to 85,000 clones, 92% of them detected once, and about 0.27% sits in the top ten. Material: T cells isolated from PBMCs. The receptor's source is a human donor in good health. The chain has TRBV2 and TRBJ2-7, with 10 bases identical to TRBD1. CDR3 coding DNA: TGTGCCAGCAGTGGGGACAGGGGCAGCTACGAGCAGTACTTC. Residues: CASSGDRGSYEQYF.